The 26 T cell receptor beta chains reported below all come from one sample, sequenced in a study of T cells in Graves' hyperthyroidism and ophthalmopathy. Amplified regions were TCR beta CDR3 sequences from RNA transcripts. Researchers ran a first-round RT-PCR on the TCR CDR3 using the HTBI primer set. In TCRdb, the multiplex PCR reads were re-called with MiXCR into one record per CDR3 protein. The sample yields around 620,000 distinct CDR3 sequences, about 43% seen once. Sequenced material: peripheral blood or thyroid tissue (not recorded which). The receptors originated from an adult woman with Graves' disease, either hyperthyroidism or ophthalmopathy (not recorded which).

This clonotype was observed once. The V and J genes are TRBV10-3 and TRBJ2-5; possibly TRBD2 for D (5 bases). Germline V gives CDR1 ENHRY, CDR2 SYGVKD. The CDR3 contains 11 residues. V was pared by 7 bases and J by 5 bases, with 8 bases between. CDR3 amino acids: CAINRGETQYF. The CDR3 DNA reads TGTGCCATCAACAGAGGGGAGACCCAGTACTTC.

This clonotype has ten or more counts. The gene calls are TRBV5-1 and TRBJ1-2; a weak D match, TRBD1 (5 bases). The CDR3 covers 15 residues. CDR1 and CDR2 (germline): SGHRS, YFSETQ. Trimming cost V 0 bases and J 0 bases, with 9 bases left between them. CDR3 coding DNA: TGCGCCAGCAGCTTGGAAACAGGCGCTAACTATGGCTACACCTTC. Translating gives CASSLETGANYGYTF.

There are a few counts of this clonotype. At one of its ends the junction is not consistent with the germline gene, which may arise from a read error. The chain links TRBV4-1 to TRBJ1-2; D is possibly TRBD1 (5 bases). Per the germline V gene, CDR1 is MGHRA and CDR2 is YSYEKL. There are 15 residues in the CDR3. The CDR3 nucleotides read TGCGCCAGCAGCCAAGGGTACCCAGGGCCTTATGGCCACACCTTC. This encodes CASSQGYPGPYGHTF.

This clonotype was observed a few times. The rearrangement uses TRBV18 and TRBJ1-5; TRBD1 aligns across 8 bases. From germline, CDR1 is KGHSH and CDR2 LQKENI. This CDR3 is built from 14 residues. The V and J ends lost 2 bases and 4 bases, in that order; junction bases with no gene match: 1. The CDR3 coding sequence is TGTGCCAGCTCACCAAGGACAGGGAATCAGCCCCAGCATTTT. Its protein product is CASSPRTGNQPQHF.

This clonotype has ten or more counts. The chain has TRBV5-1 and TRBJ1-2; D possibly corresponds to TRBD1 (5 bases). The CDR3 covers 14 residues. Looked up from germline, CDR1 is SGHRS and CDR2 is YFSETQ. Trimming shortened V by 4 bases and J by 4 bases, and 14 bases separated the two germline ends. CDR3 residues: CASSNWDSLYGYTF. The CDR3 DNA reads TGCGCCAGCAGCAACTGGGACTCCCTCTATGGCTACACCTTC.

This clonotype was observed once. The DNA of the CDR3 is TGTGCCAGCAGCAGTCGACACGGACGGTGGAATCAGCCCCAGCATTTT. This gives the protein CASSSRHGRWNQPQHF. This chain uses TRBV7-9 with TRBJ1-5; no reliable D call. Germline CDR1 is SEHNR and CDR2 is FQNEAQ (reference sequence). The length of the CDR3 is 16 residues. Trimming left V 5 bases short and J 4 bases short, with 18 bases between.

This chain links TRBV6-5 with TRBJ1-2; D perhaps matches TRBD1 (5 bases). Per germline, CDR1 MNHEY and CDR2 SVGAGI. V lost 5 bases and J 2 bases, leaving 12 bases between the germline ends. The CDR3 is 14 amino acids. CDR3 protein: CASSTGTVNYGYTF. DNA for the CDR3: TGTGCCAGCAGTACCGGGACGGTAAACTATGGCTACACCTTC.

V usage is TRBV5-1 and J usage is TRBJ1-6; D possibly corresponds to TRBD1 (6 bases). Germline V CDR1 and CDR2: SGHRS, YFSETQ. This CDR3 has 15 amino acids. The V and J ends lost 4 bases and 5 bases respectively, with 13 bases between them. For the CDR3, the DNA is TGCGCCAGCAGCCCGACGGGGGACAATAATTCACCCCTCCACTTT. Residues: CASSPTGDNNSPLHF.

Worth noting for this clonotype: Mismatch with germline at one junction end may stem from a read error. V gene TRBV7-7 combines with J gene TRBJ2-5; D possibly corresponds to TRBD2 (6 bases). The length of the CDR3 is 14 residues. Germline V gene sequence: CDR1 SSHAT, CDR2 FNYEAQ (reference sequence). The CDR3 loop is CASSLTLAQETQYF. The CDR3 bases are TGTGCTAGCAGCCTCACCCTAGCGCAAGAGACCCAGTACTTC. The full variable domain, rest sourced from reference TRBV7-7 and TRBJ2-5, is GAGVSQSPRYKVTKRGQDVTLRCDPISSHATLYWYQQALGQGPEFLTYFNYEAQPDKSGLPSDRFSAERPEGSISTLTIQRTEQRDSAMYRCASSLTLAQETQYFGPGTRLLVL.

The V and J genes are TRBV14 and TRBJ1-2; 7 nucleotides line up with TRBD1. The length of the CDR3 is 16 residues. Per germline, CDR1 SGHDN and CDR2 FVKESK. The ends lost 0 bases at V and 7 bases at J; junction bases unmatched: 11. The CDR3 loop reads CASSQEGRQGPTGYTF. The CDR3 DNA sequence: TGTGCCAGCAGCCAAGAGGGTCGACAGGGACCTACTGGCTACACCTTC. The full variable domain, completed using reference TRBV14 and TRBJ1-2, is EAGVTQFPSHSVIEKGQTVTLRCDPISGHDNLYWYRRVMGKEIKFLLHFVKESKQDESGMPNNRFLAERTGGTYSTLKVQPAELEDSGVYFCASSQEGRQGPTGYTFGSGTRLTVV.

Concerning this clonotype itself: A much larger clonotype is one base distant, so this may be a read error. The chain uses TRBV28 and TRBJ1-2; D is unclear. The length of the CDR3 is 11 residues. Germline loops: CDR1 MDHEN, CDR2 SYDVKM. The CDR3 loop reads CAIQSGYGHTF. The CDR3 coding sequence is TGTGCCATCCAGTCTGGCTATGGCCACACCTTC.

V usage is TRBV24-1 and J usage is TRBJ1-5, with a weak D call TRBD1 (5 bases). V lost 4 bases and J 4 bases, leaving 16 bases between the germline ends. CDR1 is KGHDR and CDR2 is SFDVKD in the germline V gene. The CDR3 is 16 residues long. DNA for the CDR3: TGTGCCACCAGTGACCAGCGGGGGGGTTGGAATCAGCCCCAGCATTTT. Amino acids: CATSDQRGGWNQPQHF.

DNA for the CDR3: TGCGCCAGCAGCCAAGGAGCAGGGAACCAAGAGACCCAGTACTTC. Its protein is CASSQGAGNQETQYF. V gene TRBV5-1 combines with J gene TRBJ2-5, with a tentative D call TRBD1 (5 bases). Germline loops: CDR1 SGHRS, CDR2 YFSETQ. The CDR3 has 15 residues. Between the trimmed V and J ends, which lost 4 bases and 0 bases, there was a span of 13 bases.

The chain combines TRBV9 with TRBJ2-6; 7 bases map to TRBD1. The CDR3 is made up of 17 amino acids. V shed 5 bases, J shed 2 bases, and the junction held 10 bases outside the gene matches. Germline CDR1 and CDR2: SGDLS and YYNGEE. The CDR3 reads CASSPDRAGPGANVLTF. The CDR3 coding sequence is TGTGCCAGCAGTCCCGACAGGGCAGGGCCTGGGGCCAACGTCCTGACTTTC.

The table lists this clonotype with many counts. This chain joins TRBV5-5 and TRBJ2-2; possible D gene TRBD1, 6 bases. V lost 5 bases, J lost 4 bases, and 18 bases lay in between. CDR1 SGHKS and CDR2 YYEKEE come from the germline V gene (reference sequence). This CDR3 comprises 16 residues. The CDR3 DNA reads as TGTGCCAGCAGGCCATACAGGGACCAGGGCACCGGGGAGCTGTTTTTT. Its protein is CASRPYRDQGTGELFF.

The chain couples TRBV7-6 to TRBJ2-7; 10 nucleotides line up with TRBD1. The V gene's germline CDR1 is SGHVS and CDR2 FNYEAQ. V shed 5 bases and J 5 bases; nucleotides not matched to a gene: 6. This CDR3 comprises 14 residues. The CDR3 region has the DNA TGTGCCAGCAGCCCGACGACAGGGGGCAACGAGCAGTACTTC. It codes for CASSPTTGGNEQYF. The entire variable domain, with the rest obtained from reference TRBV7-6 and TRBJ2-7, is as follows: GAGVSQSPRYKVTKRGQDVALRCDPISGHVSLYWYRQALGQGPEFLTYFNYEAQQDKSGLPNDRFSAERPEGSISTLTIQRTEQRDSAMYRCASSPTTGGNEQYFGPGTRLTVT.

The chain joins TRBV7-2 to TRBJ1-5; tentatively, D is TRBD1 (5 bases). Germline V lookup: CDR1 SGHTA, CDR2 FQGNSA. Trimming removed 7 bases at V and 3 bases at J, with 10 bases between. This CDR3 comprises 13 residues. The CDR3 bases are TGTGCCAGCAACCCTGGGGCCAATCAGCCCCAGCATTTT. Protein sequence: CASNPGANQPQHF.

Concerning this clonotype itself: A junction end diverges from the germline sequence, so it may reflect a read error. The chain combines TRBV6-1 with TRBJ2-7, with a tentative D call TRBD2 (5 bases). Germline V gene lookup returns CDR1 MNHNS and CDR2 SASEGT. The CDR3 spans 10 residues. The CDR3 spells CASSYGELYF. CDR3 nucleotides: TGTGCCAGCTCTTACGGGGAGCTGTACTTC.

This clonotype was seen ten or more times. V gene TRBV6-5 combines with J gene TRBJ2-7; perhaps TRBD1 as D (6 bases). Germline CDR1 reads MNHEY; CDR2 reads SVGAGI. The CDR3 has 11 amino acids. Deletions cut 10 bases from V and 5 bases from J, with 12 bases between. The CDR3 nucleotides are TGTGCCATCGGCAGGGGCAACGAGCAGTACTTC. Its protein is CAIGRGNEQYF.

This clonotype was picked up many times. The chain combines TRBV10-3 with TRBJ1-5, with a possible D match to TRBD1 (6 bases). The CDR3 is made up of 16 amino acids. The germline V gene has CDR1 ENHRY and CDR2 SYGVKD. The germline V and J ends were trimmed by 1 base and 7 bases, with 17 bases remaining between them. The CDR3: CAISEWRAGDDQPQHF. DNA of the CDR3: TGTGCCATCAGTGAGTGGCGAGCAGGGGATGACCAGCCCCAGCATTTT.

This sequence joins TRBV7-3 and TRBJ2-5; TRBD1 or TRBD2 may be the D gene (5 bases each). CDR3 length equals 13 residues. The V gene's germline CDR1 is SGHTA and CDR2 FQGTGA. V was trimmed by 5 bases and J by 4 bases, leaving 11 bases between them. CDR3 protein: CASSLPGTETQYF. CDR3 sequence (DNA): TGTGCCAGCAGCCTCCCTGGGACAGAGACCCAGTACTTC.

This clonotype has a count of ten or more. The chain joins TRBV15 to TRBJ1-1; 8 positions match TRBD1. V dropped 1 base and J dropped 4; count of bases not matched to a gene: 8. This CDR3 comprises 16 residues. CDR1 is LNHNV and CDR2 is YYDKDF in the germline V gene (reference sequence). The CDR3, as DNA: TGTGCCACCAGCAGAGGCTTGACAGGGGAGGGCACTGAAGCTTTCTTT. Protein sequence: CATSRGLTGEGTEAFF.

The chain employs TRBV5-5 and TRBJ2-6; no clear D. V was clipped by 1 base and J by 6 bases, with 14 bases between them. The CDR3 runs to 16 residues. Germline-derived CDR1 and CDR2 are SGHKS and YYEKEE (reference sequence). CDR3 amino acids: CASSLNERSEANVLTF. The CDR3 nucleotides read TGTGCCAGCAGCTTGAATGAAAGATCGGAGGCCAACGTCCTGACTTTC. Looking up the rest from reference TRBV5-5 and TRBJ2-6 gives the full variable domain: DAGVTQSPTHLIKTRGQQVTLRCSPISGHKSVSWYQQVLGQGPQFIFQYYEKEERGRGNFPDRFSARQFPNYSSELNVNALLLGDSALYLCASSLNERSEANVLTFGAGSRLTVL.

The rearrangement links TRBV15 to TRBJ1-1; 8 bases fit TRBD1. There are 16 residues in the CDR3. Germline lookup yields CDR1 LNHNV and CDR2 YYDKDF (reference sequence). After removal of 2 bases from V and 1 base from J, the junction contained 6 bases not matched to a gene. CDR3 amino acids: CATSRRTGTGNTEAFF. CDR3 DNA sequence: TGTGCCACCAGCAGACGGACCGGGACAGGGAACACTGAAGCTTTCTTT.

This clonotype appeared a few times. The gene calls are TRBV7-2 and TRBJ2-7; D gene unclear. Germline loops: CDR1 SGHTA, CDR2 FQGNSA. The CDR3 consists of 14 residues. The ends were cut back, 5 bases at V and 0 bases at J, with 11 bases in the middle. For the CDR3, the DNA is TGTGCCAGCAGCCCAGCAGTCAGCTCCTACGAGCAGTACTTC. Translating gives CASSPAVSSYEQYF.

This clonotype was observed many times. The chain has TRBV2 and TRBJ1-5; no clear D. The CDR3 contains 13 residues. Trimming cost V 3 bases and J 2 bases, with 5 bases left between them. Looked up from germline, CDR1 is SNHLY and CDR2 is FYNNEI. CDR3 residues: CASSDNGNQPQHF. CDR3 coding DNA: TGTGCCAGCAGTGATAACGGCAATCAGCCCCAGCATTTT.